This T cell receptor beta chain came from a study of cytomegalovirus exposure and HLA in healthy donors. Study-level results: The study recorded 150 to 200 TCR beta chains that were cytomegalovirus-associated. In the roughly 120 validation repertoires, a later analysis found that first-cohort TCR clusters tended to co-occur.

On this clone itself: Its antigen is unknown.

Assay: immunoSEQ multiplex PCR; the TCRdb copy retains only in-frame clones and omits some. This sample has fewer than 100,000 clones, with roughly 93% found just once. The donors were part of the 120-subject validation cohort, which stood apart from the roughly 640-subject first cohort. The CDR3 has 15 amino acids. The V segment lost 2 bases and the J segment 4 bases; nucleotides outside the gene matches: 7. CDR1 is MNHEY, CDR2 SVGAGI, per germline. Sequencing input: PBMCs. The rearrangement joins TRBV6-5 to TRBJ1-1; 7 positions agree with TRBD1. This TCR came from a man aged 30 to 45 in good health and CMV-seronegative. The CDR3 loop reads CASSYPTNRGTEAFF. CDR3 nucleotide sequence: TGTGCCAGCAGTTACCCCACGAACAGGGGCACTGAAGCTTTCTTT.